This TCR beta chain stems from a study of cytomegalovirus exposure and HLA in healthy donors. Study-wide findings and caveats: HLA alleles showed associations with about 15,000 TCR beta sequences in a later analysis, at a 0.05 false discovery rate.

Comment on this clone: Its matching antigen is unknown.

Germline V gene sequence: CDR1 MNHEY, CDR2 SVGAGI. Between the trimmed V and J ends, which lost 6 bases and 4 bases, there was a span of 12 bases. The CDR3 spans 14 residues. 60 Vbeta and 13 Jbeta primers were used in PCR. TCRdb keeps only in-frame clones here, not all; method: immunoSEQ multiplex PCR. The sample has about 130,000 clones, about 81% seen once. Input material: PBMCs. The chain links TRBV6-5 to TRBJ2-2, with D tentatively TRBD1 (8 bases). The TCR sequence derives from a young man in good health and CMV-seronegative. CDR3: CASSHRGGTGELFF. The CDR3 DNA reads as TGTGCCAGCAGCCACAGGGGGGGCACCGGGGAGCTGTTTTTT.